Following are 20 T cell receptor beta chains from one sample sequenced in a study of cytomegalovirus exposure and HLA in healthy donors. Produced via immunoSEQ multiplex PCR; TCRdb's table is partial and in-frame only. Among about 110,000 clones listed, approximately 94% were seen once. Sequencing was carried out using PBMCs. All receptors come from a woman younger than 30 in good health and CMV-seronegative.

The rearrangement links TRBV6-4 to TRBJ2-1; 10 nucleotides agree with TRBD2. This CDR3 spans 16 amino acids. V shed 0 bases and J 6 bases; nucleotides not matched to a gene: 5. The germline V gene encodes CDR1 MRHNA and CDR2 SNTAGT. The CDR3: CASSDSSSGGFNEQFF. For the CDR3, the DNA is TGTGCCAGCAGTGACTCGAGTAGCGGGGGGTTCAATGAGCAGTTCTTC.

The chain joins TRBV14 to TRBJ2-5; maybe TRBD1 (7 bases). The CDR3 sequence is 15 residues long. Germline CDR1 is SGHDN and CDR2 is FVKESK. V was cut by 4 bases and J by 7 bases, with 19 bases left in between. Here the CDR3 reads CASSRQIQGRGTQYF. DNA of the CDR3: TGTGCCAGCAGCCGACAGATACAGGGGCGGGGGACCCAGTACTTC.

V gene TRBV7-2 combines with J gene TRBJ2-5; 7 bases are shared with TRBD2. The V and J ends lost 5 bases and 3 bases, in that order; junction bases with no gene match: 9. In germline, CDR1 is SGHTA, CDR2 FQGNSA. The CDR3 has 15 amino acids. DNA for the CDR3: TGTGCCAGCAGCCAACCCTTAGGGAGGGAAGAGACCCAGTACTTC. Its protein product is CASSQPLGREETQYF.

This chain connects TRBV14 to TRBJ2-1; perhaps TRBD1 as D (7 bases). Germline CDR1 reads SGHDN; CDR2 reads FVKESK. This CDR3 is 15 amino acids long. The V end lost 1 base, the J end lost 9 bases, and 16 bases lay between the germline ends. CDR3 sequence: CASSQVPGGLGEQFF. In DNA form, the CDR3 reads TGTGCCAGCAGCCAAGTGCCAGGGGGACTCGGTGAGCAGTTCTTC.

V is TRBV19 and J is TRBJ1-1; the D gene is possibly TRBD1 (6 bases). This CDR3 spans 14 amino acids. Germline assignment: CDR1 LNHDA and CDR2 SQIVND (reference sequence). Trimming removed 3 bases from V and 0 bases from J, with 8 bases in between. CDR3 in amino acids: CASSMQGMNTEAFF. CDR3 DNA: TGTGCCAGTAGTATGCAGGGGATGAACACTGAAGCTTTCTTT.

The rearrangement links TRBV6-5 to TRBJ1-6; the D is unclear. The CDR3 is made up of 16 amino acids. CDR1 and CDR2 from the germline V gene are MNHEY and SVGAGI. The V gene lost 0 bases and the J gene lost 8 bases, with 14 bases spanning the gap. In nucleotides, the CDR3 is TGTGCCAGCAGTTACTCGTTGCGGGGAGGGTATTCACCCCTCCACTTT. It translates to CASSYSLRGGYSPLHF.

A remark on this clone: The sample carries other DNA sequences with the same CDR3. V and J are TRBV5-6 and TRBJ2-1; D is undetermined. The V and J ends lost 0 bases and 2 bases respectively, with 9 bases between them. The germline V gene encodes CDR1 SGHDT and CDR2 YYEEEE. The CDR3 sequence is 15 residues long. The CDR3 is CASSLGPSPYNEQFF. The CDR3 DNA is TGTGCCAGCAGCTTGGGTCCATCCCCCTACAATGAGCAGTTCTTC.

This chain uses TRBV4-3 with TRBJ2-3, with 14 bases aligning to TRBD2. Germline V gives CDR1 LGHNA, CDR2 YSLEER. The CDR3 is 21 residues long. The V and J ends lost 1 base and 4 bases, in that order; junction bases with no gene match: 16. Written as DNA, the CDR3 is TGCGCCAGCAGCCAAGCTTTCCCACACCTGACTAGCGGGGGGGCCGCAGATACGCAGTATTTT. This encodes CASSQAFPHLTSGGAADTQYF.

A few counts support this clone. This rearrangement joins TRBV2 to TRBJ2-7; perhaps TRBD1 as D (6 bases). Germline V lookup: CDR1 SNHLY, CDR2 FYNNEI. V lost 8 bases and J lost 6, with 14 bases in between. The CDR3 has 12 amino acids. CDR3 protein: CASLKQGPEQYF. In nucleotides, the CDR3 is TGTGCCAGCCTCAAACAGGGTCCCGAGCAGTACTTC. Complete variable domain (other parts from reference TRBV2 and TRBJ2-7): EPEVTQTPSHQVTQMGQEVILRCVPISNHLYFYWYRQILGQKVEFLVSFYNNEISEKSEIFDDQFSVERPDGSNFTLKIRSTKLEDSAMYFCASLKQGPEQYFGPGTRLTVT.

V usage is TRBV7-2 and J usage is TRBJ1-2; 9 bases match TRBD1. Germline V gene lookup returns CDR1 SGHTA and CDR2 FQGNSA. The V gene end was trimmed by 1 base and the J gene end by 4 bases; junction bases not matched to a gene: 1. The CDR3 totals 14 residues. Written as DNA, the CDR3 is TGTGCCAGCAGCTTAGGGGACAGGGTCTATGGCTACACCTTC. Protein: CASSLGDRVYGYTF.

The DNA of the CDR3 is TGTGCCAGCAGCTTAGGGGGGGTGGGCAAAAACATTCAGTACTTC. Its protein product is CASSLGGVGKNIQYF. The chain recombines TRBV7-2 with TRBJ2-4, with a tentative D call TRBD2 (6 bases). Germline V lookup: CDR1 SGHTA, CDR2 FQGNSA. V was pared by 1 base and J by 3 bases, with 10 bases between. This CDR3 region has 15 residues.

This chain links TRBV16 with TRBJ2-4, with D perhaps TRBD1 (6 bases). Deletions cut 4 bases from V and 4 bases from J, with 23 bases between. Germline V gene data show CDR1 as KGHSY and CDR2 as FQNENV. The CDR3 runs to 18 residues. Here the CDR3 DNA reads TGTGCCAGCAGCCCCATCTTTTCTCACCTAGGACAGAAAAACATTCAGTACTTC. Protein sequence: CASSPIFSHLGQKNIQYF. Using reference TRBV16 and TRBJ2-4 for the parts outside the CDR3, the full variable domain is GEEVAQTPKHLVRGEGQKAKLYCAPIKGHSYVFWYQQVLKNEFKFLISFQNENVFDETGMPKERFSAKCLPNSPCSLEIQATKLEDSAVYFCASSPIFSHLGQKNIQYFGAGTRLSVL.

The chain combines TRBV15 with TRBJ1-5; possibly TRBD1 for D (6 bases). The CDR3 loop spans 16 amino acids. Germline CDR1 and CDR2: LNHNV and YYDKDF (reference sequence). Trimming left V 1 base short and J 0 bases short, with 10 bases between. For the CDR3, the DNA is TGTGCCACCAGCAGAGCGCAGGGGTATAGCAATCAGCCCCAGCATTTT. Its translation: CATSRAQGYSNQPQHF.

The rearrangement joins TRBV11-3 to TRBJ2-3; no clear D. The germline gives CDR1 SGHNT, CDR2 YENEEA. The V end lost 1 base, the J end lost 0 bases, and 5 bases lay between the germline ends. The CDR3 covers 14 residues. The CDR3 nucleotides are TGTGCCAGCAGCTTAGGGGCTAGCACAGATACGCAGTATTTT. It is translated as CASSLGASTDTQYF.

The V and J genes are TRBV29-1 and TRBJ2-1; 9 nucleotides align to TRBD1. The germline gives CDR1 SQVTM, CDR2 ANQGSEA. The CDR3 has 15 residues. V shed 6 bases, J shed 2 bases, and the junction held 8 bases outside the gene matches. This CDR3 reads CSVDRTGVPYNEQFF. The CDR3 nucleotides are TGCAGCGTCGATCGGACAGGGGTGCCCTACAATGAGCAGTTCTTC.

In its sample, this clone was seen once. The chain links TRBV5-1 to TRBJ2-3; D gene ambiguous. Looked up from germline, CDR1 is SGHRS and CDR2 is YFSETQ. CDR3 length: 14 residues. With 0 bases removed from V and 4 bases from J, the gap between germline ends came to 9 bases. The CDR3 sequence is CASSLGFGSDTQYF. The CDR3 region has the DNA TGCGCCAGCAGCTTGGGATTCGGTTCAGATACGCAGTATTTT.

The chain links TRBV18 to TRBJ2-3; D is perhaps TRBD1 (5 bases). V lost 3 bases and J 2 bases, leaving 21 bases between the germline ends. CDR3 size: 18 residues. The germline gives CDR1 KGHSH, CDR2 LQKENI. The CDR3 loop is CASSPGITRKGYTDTQYF. CDR3 sequence (DNA): TGTGCCAGCTCACCCGGAATTACGCGAAAGGGGTACACAGATACGCAGTATTTT.

The V and J genes are TRBV11-2 and TRBJ1-3; D not certain. This CDR3 comprises 13 residues. V was shortened by 2 bases and J by 10 bases, with 12 bases between the two germline ends. CDR1 is SGHAT and CDR2 is FQNNGV in the germline V gene. CDR3: CASSLLTARTIYF. CDR3 coding DNA: TGTGCCAGCAGCTTATTGACTGCGAGGACCATATATTTT. Full variable domain (outside the CDR3, taken from reference TRBV11-2 and TRBJ1-3): EAGVAQSPRYKIIEKRQSVAFWCNPISGHATLYWYQQILGQGPKLLIQFQNNGVVDDSQLPKDRFSAERLKGVDSTLKIQPAKLEDSAVYLCASSLLTARTIYFGEGSWLTVV.

This chain joins TRBV7-2 and TRBJ1-6, with a possible D match to TRBD1 (6 bases). Germline values: CDR1 SGHTA, CDR2 FQGNSA. This CDR3 is 16 amino acids long. V lost 7 bases to trimming and J lost 9 bases, with 22 bases between them. The CDR3 spells CASTLQFGGALSPLHF. The CDR3 region has the DNA TGTGCCAGCACCTTGCAGTTCGGGGGGGCCCTTTCACCCCTCCACTTT.

The V call is TRBV5-6, the J call TRBJ2-5, with TRBD2 matching over 9 bases. The trim removed 4 bases at V and 2 bases at J, leaving 15 bases unmatched. From germline, CDR1 is SGHDT and CDR2 YYEEEE. The CDR3 covers 18 residues. The CDR3 nucleotides read TGTGCCAGCAGCCCGCAAAATGGGGCTAGCGGGACTCAAGAGACCCAGTACTTC. Protein product: CASSPQNGASGTQETQYF.